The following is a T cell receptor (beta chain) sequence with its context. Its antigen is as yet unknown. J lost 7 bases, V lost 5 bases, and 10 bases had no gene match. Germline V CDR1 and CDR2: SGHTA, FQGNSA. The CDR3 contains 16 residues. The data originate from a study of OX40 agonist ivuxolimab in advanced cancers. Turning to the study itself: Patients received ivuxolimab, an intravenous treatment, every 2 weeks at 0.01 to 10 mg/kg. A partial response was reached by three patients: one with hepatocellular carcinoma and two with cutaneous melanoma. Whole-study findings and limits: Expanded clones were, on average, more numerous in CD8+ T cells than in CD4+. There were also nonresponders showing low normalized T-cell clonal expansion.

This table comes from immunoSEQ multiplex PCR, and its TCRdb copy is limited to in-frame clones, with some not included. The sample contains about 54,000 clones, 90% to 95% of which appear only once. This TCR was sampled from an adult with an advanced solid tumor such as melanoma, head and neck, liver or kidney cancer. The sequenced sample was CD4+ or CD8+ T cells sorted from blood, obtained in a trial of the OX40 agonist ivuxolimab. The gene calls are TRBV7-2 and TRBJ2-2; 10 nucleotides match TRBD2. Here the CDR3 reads CASSHSGGYADGELFF. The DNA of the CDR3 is TGTGCCAGCAGCCATAGCGGGGGGTACGCGGACGGGGAGCTGTTTTTT. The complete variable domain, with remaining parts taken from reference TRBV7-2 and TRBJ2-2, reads GAGVSQSPSNKVTEKGKDVELRCDPISGHTALYWYRQSLGQGLEFLIYFQGNSAPDKSGLPSDRFSAERTGGSVSTLTIQRTQQEDSAVYLCASSHSGGYADGELFFGEGSRLTVL.